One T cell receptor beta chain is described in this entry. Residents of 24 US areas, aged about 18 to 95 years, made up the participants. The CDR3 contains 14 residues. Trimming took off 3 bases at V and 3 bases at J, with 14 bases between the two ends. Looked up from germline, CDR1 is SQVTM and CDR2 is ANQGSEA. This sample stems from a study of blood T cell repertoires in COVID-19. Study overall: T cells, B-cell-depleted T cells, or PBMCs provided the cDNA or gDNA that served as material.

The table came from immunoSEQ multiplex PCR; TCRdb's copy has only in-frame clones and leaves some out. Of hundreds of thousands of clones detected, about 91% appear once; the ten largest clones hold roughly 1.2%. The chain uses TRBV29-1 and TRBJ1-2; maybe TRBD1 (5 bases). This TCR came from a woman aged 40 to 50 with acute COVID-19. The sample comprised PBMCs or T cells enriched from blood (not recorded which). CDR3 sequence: CSVEEGLSYYGYTF. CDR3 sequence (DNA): TGCAGCGTTGAGGAGGGACTCTCTTACTATGGCTACACCTTC.